A single sample is the source of the 31 T cell receptor beta chains below, sequenced in a study of shared clonotypes between healthy human individuals. Sequencing was performed with immunoSEQ multiplex PCR; in TCRdb, only in-frame clones are kept and a portion is missing. Of about 340,000 clones listed, about 70% are singletons. Source material: memory CD4+ T cells sorted from blood. Subset: CD45RA-negative fraction. The receptors were gathered from a man younger than 40 in good health.

The gene calls are TRBV18 and TRBJ1-3; D is uncertain. CDR1 and CDR2 from the germline V gene are KGHSH and LQKENI. The CDR3 spans 11 residues. With 2 bases removed from V and 8 bases from J, the gap between germline ends came to 4 bases. The CDR3, as DNA: TGTGCCAGCTCACCATTCGACACCATATATTTT. This gives the protein CASSPFDTIYF.

The rearrangement uses TRBV14 and TRBJ1-1; the D gene is possibly TRBD1 (5 bases). The CDR3 consists of 16 residues. Trimming removed 3 bases at V and 6 bases at J, with 20 bases between. Germline V CDR1 and CDR2: SGHDN, FVKESK. Here the CDR3 reads CASSHIRQLYDPEAFF. The DNA for the CDR3 is TGTGCCAGCAGCCACATACGACAGCTCTACGATCCTGAAGCTTTCTTT.

The chain carries TRBV14 and TRBJ1-2, with D possibly being TRBD1 (6 bases). Per the germline V gene, CDR1 is SGHDN and CDR2 is FVKESK. V gave up 5 bases and J gave up 8 bases, with 18 bases separating them. The CDR3 totals 14 residues. CDR3 region: CASSRQVEISGYTF. In nucleotides, the CDR3 is TGTGCCAGCAGCAGACAGGTAGAGATAAGCGGCTACACCTTC. Looking up the rest from reference TRBV14 and TRBJ1-2 gives the full variable domain: EAGVTQFPSHSVIEKGQTVTLRCDPISGHDNLYWYRRVMGKEIKFLLHFVKESKQDESGMPNNRFLAERTGGTYSTLKVQPAELEDSGVYFCASSRQVEISGYTFGSGTRLTVV.

This clone was counted between two and nine times. The V and J genes are TRBV2 and TRBJ2-7; 9 bases line up with TRBD1. CDR3 size: 15 residues. Germline assignment: CDR1 SNHLY and CDR2 FYNNEI. The V segment lost 5 bases and the J segment 2 bases; nucleotides outside the gene matches: 7. The CDR3 loop reads CASSRDREITYEQYF. Written as DNA, the CDR3 is TGTGCCAGCAGTAGGGACAGGGAAATAACCTACGAGCAGTACTTC.

This chain joins TRBV2 and TRBJ1-2, with D possibly TRBD1 on 5 matching bases. The germline V and J ends were trimmed by 6 bases and 4 bases, with 6 bases remaining between them. Per germline, CDR1 SNHLY and CDR2 FYNNEI. CDR3 length: 11 residues. CDR3 loop: CASRTAYGYTF. CDR3 sequence (DNA): TGTGCCAGCAGGACAGCCTATGGCTACACCTTC.

The chain combines TRBV4-3 with TRBJ2-6, with a possible D match to TRBD2 (5 bases). Trimming cost V 0 bases and J 2 bases, with 17 bases left between them. Germline values: CDR1 LGHNA, CDR2 YSLEER. The CDR3 runs 19 residues. CDR3 residues: CASSQDSRGKLTGANVLTF. The CDR3 DNA sequence: TGCGCCAGCAGCCAAGACTCGAGAGGGAAGTTGACTGGGGCCAACGTCCTGACTTTC.

The chain combines TRBV28 with TRBJ1-2, with a possible D match to TRBD1 (5 bases). Looked up from germline, CDR1 is MDHEN and CDR2 is SYDVKM. Trimming left V 3 bases short and J 2 bases short, with 13 bases between. This CDR3 is built from 15 residues. Here the CDR3 DNA reads TGTGCCAGCAGTTTTAGCTCCCAGGGAAACTATGGCTACACCTTC. It translates to CASSFSSQGNYGYTF.

The chain combines TRBV28 with TRBJ2-1, with 11 bases lining up with TRBD2. Germline-derived CDR1 and CDR2 are MDHEN and SYDVKM. The CDR3 has 14 amino acids. Unmatched junction bases numbered 4, after V lost 5 bases and J lost 7 bases. CDR3 DNA: TGTGCCAGCAGTCAGACTAGCGGGGCAAATGAGCAGTTCTTC. Residues: CASSQTSGANEQFF.

The sample holds a few counts of this clone. This chain joins TRBV6-1 and TRBJ2-3; D perhaps matches TRBD2 (6 bases). From germline, CDR1 is MNHNS and CDR2 SASEGT. Trimming took 0 bases from V and 3 from J, leaving 13 bases between them. The CDR3 runs to 16 residues. DNA for the CDR3: TGTGCCAGCAGTGAAGCGCTGAAGCGGGTTACAGATACGCAGTATTTT. This gives the protein CASSEALKRVTDTQYF.

Details on this clone: Different DNA sequences within this sample yield the same CDR3. The chain is built from TRBV18 and TRBJ1-1; D might be TRBD1 (5 bases). The germline gives CDR1 KGHSH, CDR2 LQKENI. The CDR3 contains 13 residues. The ends were cut back, 3 bases at V and 1 base at J, with 6 bases in the middle. In DNA form, the CDR3 reads TGTGCCAGCTCACCTGGGACGAACACTGAAGCTTTCTTT. This codes for CASSPGTNTEAFF. The full variable domain, rest sourced from reference TRBV18 and TRBJ1-1, is NAGVMQNPRHLVRRRGQEARLRCSPMKGHSHVYWYRQLPEEGLKFMVYLQKENIIDESGMPKERFSAEFPKEGPSILRIQQVVRGDSAAYFCASSPGTNTEAFFGQGTRLTVV.

The chain joins TRBV5-1 to TRBJ2-7; 7 bases fit TRBD1. The length of the CDR3 is 13 residues. Germline CDR1 and CDR2: SGHRS and YFSETQ. V was clipped by 5 bases and J by 3 bases; unmatched bases: 5. The CDR3 region has the DNA TGCGCCAGCAGGTCCGGGACAGACTACGAGCAGTACTTC. As protein: CASRSGTDYEQYF.

The chain carries TRBV18 and TRBJ2-1, with 14 bases that match TRBD2. CDR1 KGHSH and CDR2 LQKENI come from the germline V gene. Germline trimming cut 3 bases from V and 6 bases from J; bases unmatched to any gene: 4. The CDR3 length is 16 residues. CDR3 residues: CASSPRTSGRINEQFF. The DNA for the CDR3 is TGTGCCAGCTCACCCCGGACTAGCGGGAGGATCAATGAGCAGTTCTTC.

The J gene is TRBJ2-7, the V gene TRBV5-1, with a possible D match to TRBD1 (5 bases). Per the germline V gene, CDR1 is SGHRS and CDR2 is YFSETQ. V was clipped by 1 base and J by 3 bases, with 8 bases between them. The CDR3 is made up of 13 amino acids. The CDR3 region is CASSLRQGYEQYF. The CDR3 nucleotides read TGCGCCAGCAGCTTGAGGCAGGGCTACGAGCAGTACTTC.

The chain employs TRBV7-6 and TRBJ2-5; TRBD2 might be the D (7 bases). This CDR3 is built from 15 residues. V was shortened by 5 bases and J by 4 bases, with 17 bases between the two germline ends. Germline V gives CDR1 SGHVS, CDR2 FNYEAQ. The CDR3, as DNA: TGTGCCAGCAGCCCCCTGGGAGGGGGGACAGAGACCCAGTACTTC. Protein: CASSPLGGGTETQYF.

The gene calls are TRBV7-2 and TRBJ2-1; TRBD2 might be the D (5 bases). V was clipped by 5 bases and J by 10 bases, with 24 bases between them. This CDR3 has 16 residues. Looked up from germline, CDR1 is SGHTA and CDR2 is FQGNSA. The CDR3, as DNA: TGTGCCAGCAGCCCGCACCTTAAGGCGGGCAGACGGGAGCAGTTCTTC. Translating gives CASSPHLKAGRREQFF.

The chain has TRBV10-1 and TRBJ1-1, with D tentatively TRBD1 (6 bases). Germline assignment: CDR1 WNHNN and CDR2 SYGVQD (reference sequence). Trimming removed 9 bases at V and 0 bases at J, with 11 bases between. This CDR3 has 13 amino acids. CDR3 nucleotide sequence: TGCGCCAGTTCGGACAGCCTGAACACTGAAGCTTTCTTT. Translated, it gives CASSDSLNTEAFF.

Comment on this clone: At one boundary the junction diverges from the germline segment, which might be a read error. This chain connects TRBV27 to TRBJ2-5; D is possibly TRBD1 or TRBD2 (5 bases each). Germline V lookup: CDR1 MNHEY, CDR2 SMNVEV (reference sequence). The CDR3 runs 16 residues. DNA of the CDR3: TGTGCCAGCAGTTGGGGTGGCCGGGACCGTCAAGAGATCCAGTACTTC. Translation: CASSWGGRDRQEIQYF.

J is TRBJ2-3 and V is TRBV2; perhaps TRBD2 as D (6 bases). Germline V gives CDR1 SNHLY, CDR2 FYNNEI. Between the trimmed V and J ends, which lost 8 bases and 1 base, there was a span of 16 bases. This CDR3 is 15 amino acids long. The CDR3 sequence is CASGGDSLGTDTQYF. CDR3 sequence (DNA): TGTGCCAGCGGCGGGGACTCTCTTGGCACAGATACGCAGTATTTT.

This chain links TRBV19 with TRBJ1-1; 8 bases line up with TRBD1. The CDR3 is 17 amino acids. J gave up 4 bases and V 2 bases, and 12 bases lay outside the gene matches. The V gene's germline CDR1 is LNHDA and CDR2 SQIVND (reference sequence). The CDR3 spells CASSILTGTGYATEAFF. In nucleotides, the CDR3 is TGTGCCAGTAGTATATTGACTGGGACAGGATATGCCACTGAAGCTTTCTTT.

The chain joins TRBV5-1 to TRBJ2-7, with 8 bases identical to TRBD1. Germline V gene data show CDR1 as SGHRS and CDR2 as YFSETQ. This CDR3 spans 15 amino acids. V was clipped by 4 bases and J by 6 bases; unmatched bases: 12. For the CDR3, the DNA is TGCGCCAGCAGCGCGGCGAGACAGGGGTTAGGCGAGCAGTACTTC. Its protein product is CASSAARQGLGEQYF.

V usage is TRBV21-1 and J usage is TRBJ2-5; the table names TRBD2, a call not compared with the DNA. TRBV21-1 is labeled a pseudogene. The length of the CDR3 is 16 residues. CDR3: CASSMDDCSGEETQYF. CDR3 nucleotides: TGTGCCAGCAGCATGGACGACTGTAGCGGTGAAGAGACCCAGTACTTC.

In this sample, this clone turned up many times. The J gene is TRBJ2-7, the V gene TRBV6-4; 8 bases fit TRBD1. Germline CDR1 MRHNA, CDR2 SNTAGT. The CDR3 spans 17 residues. V shed 0 bases, J shed 3 bases, and the junction held 10 bases outside the gene matches. The CDR3 region is CASSDSKGTGPYYEQYF. CDR3 nucleotides: TGTGCCAGCAGTGACTCGAAGGGGACAGGTCCTTACTACGAGCAGTACTTC.

This clone was counted between two and nine times. This sequence joins TRBV5-6 and TRBJ2-3; no clear D gene. The ends were cut back, 4 bases at V and 7 bases at J, with 16 bases in the middle. Germline values: CDR1 SGHDT, CDR2 YYEEEE. The CDR3 sequence is 14 residues long. CDR3 loop: CASSPWVARNTQYF. In DNA, the CDR3 is TGTGCCAGCAGCCCCTGGGTGGCTAGGAATACGCAGTATTTT.

The chain is built from TRBV13 and TRBJ1-1; 7 nucleotides align to TRBD1. Germline V gene lookup returns CDR1 PRHDT and CDR2 FYEKMQ (reference sequence). Trimming took 10 bases from V and 2 from J; bases not matched to a gene: 7. This CDR3 comprises 13 residues. The CDR3 here is CATDLGGNTEAFF. CDR3 nucleotide sequence: TGTGCCACCGACCTAGGGGGCAACACTGAAGCTTTCTTT.

The CDR3 coding sequence is TGTGCCAGCAGCCAAGATTTGGGGTACGGAGAGACCCAGTACTTC. Residues: CASSQDLGYGETQYF. The chain has TRBV4-2 and TRBJ2-5; D gene uncertain. This CDR3 comprises 15 residues. The V end was cut by 0 bases, the J end by 4 bases, with 12 bases between. Germline assignment: CDR1 LGHNA and CDR2 YNFKEQ.

The chain joins TRBV6-8 to TRBJ2-1; TRBD2 matches 12 bases. Per the germline V gene, CDR1 is MNHGY and CDR2 is SAAAGT. V gave up 6 bases and J gave up 8 bases; unmatched junction bases: 17. The CDR3 runs to 18 residues. This CDR3 reads CASSGWIGLAGLVDEQFF. CDR3 in DNA: TGTGCCAGCAGCGGTTGGATTGGACTAGCGGGACTGGTGGATGAGCAGTTCTTC.

CDR3 region: CASSSRWGLDYGYTF. The DNA of the CDR3 is TGTGCCAGCAGCTCCCGCTGGGGGCTGGACTATGGCTACACCTTC. This chain connects TRBV5-8 to TRBJ1-2; weak D call: TRBD1 (6 bases). CDR3 size: 15 residues. The germline V gene encodes CDR1 SGHTS and CDR2 YDEGEE. Trimming left V 3 bases short and J 3 bases short, with 15 bases between.

The chain uses TRBV28 and TRBJ2-3; D gene uncertain. Germline V gives CDR1 MDHEN, CDR2 SYDVKM. V lost 4 bases and J lost 12, with 8 bases in between. CDR3 length equals 10 residues. The CDR3 reads CASSWPSQYF. DNA for the CDR3: TGTGCCAGCAGTTGGCCGTCTCAGTATTTT.

The chain is built from TRBV5-6 and TRBJ1-3; the D is unclear. The CDR3 loop spans 14 amino acids. Germline-derived CDR1 and CDR2 are SGHDT and YYEEEE. Trimming pared 4 bases from V and 4 bases from J, leaving 12 bases between. CDR3 loop: CASSHNTRGNTIYF. CDR3 bases: TGTGCCAGCAGCCATAATACGCGGGGAAACACCATATATTTT.

The V and J genes are TRBV18 and TRBJ2-2, with TRBD2 matching over 11 bases. Trimming at V came to 2 bases and at J to 4 bases, leaving 0 bases not matched to a gene. The V gene's germline CDR1 is KGHSH and CDR2 LQKENI. The CDR3 contains 15 residues. The CDR3 sequence is CASSPGTSGTGELFF. The CDR3 coding sequence is TGTGCCAGCTCACCAGGGACTAGCGGCACCGGGGAGCTGTTTTTT.

The chain recombines TRBV28 with TRBJ2-4; the D is unclear. V gave up 5 bases and J gave up 4 bases, with 12 bases separating them. The CDR3 is 14 residues long. Germline values: CDR1 MDHEN, CDR2 SYDVKM. The CDR3 is CASSPSGRKNIQYF. The CDR3 coding sequence is TGTGCCAGCAGTCCCTCCGGGCGGAAAAACATTCAGTACTTC.